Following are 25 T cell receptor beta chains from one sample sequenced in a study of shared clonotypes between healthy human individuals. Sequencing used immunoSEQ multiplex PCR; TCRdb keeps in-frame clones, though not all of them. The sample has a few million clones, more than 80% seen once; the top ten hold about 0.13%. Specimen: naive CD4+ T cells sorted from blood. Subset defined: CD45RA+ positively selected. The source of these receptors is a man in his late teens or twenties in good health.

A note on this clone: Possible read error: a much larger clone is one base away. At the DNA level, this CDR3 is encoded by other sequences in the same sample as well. CDR3 coding DNA: TGTGCCAGCAGCTTAGTAGGGAACACTGAAGCTTTCTTT. This encodes CASSLVGNTEAFF. The rearrangement uses TRBV7-8 and TRBJ1-1; D is uncertain. Trimming shortened V by 1 base and J by 1 base, and 4 bases separated the two germline ends. The CDR3 consists of 13 residues. Germline V lookup: CDR1 SGHVS, CDR2 FQNEAQ.

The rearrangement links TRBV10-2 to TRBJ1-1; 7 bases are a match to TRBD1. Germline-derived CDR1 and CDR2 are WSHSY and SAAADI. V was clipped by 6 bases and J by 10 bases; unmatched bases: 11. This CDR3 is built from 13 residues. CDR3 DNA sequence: TGCGCCAGCAGGGTGGGGACAGACGGTAGAGCTTTCTTT. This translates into CASRVGTDGRAFF.

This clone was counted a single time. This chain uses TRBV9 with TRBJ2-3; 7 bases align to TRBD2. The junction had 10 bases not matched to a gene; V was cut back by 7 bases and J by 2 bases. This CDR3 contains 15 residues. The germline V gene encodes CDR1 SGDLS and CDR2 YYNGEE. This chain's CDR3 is CASSRASGFTDTQYF. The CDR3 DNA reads TGTGCCAGCTCCCGTGCTAGCGGCTTCACAGATACGCAGTATTTT.

The CDR3, as DNA: TGTGCCAGTAGTATAGGGGCAGGGCTGACCTACGAGCAGTACTTC. Protein product: CASSIGAGLTYEQYF. The chain links TRBV19 to TRBJ2-7; tentative D call: TRBD1 (5 bases). This CDR3 region has 15 residues. The V gene lost 1 base and the J gene lost 2 bases, with 12 bases spanning the gap. The germline gives CDR1 LNHDA, CDR2 SQIVND (reference sequence).

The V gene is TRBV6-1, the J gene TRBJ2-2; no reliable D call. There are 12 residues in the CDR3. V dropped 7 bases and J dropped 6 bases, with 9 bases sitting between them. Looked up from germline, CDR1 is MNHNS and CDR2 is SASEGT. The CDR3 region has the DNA TGTGCCAGCACGCAGGATTCCGGGGAGCTGTTTTTT. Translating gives CASTQDSGELFF.

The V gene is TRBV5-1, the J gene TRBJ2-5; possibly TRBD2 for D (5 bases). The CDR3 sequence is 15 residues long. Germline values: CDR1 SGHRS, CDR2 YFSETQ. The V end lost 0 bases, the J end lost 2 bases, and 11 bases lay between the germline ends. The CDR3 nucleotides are TGCGCCAGCAGCTTGGGGGGAGACGCACAAGAGACCCAGTACTTC. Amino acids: CASSLGGDAQETQYF.

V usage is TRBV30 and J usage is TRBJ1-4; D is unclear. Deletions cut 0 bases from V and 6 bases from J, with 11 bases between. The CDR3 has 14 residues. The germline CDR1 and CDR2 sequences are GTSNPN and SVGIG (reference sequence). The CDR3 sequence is CAWSVQLADEKLFF. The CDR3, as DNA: TGTGCCTGGAGTGTACAACTGGCAGATGAAAAACTGTTTTTT.

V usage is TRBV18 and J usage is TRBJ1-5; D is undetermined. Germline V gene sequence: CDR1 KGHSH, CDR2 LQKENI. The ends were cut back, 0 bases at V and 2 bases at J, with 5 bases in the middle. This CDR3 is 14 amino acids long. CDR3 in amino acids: CASSPPQGNQPQHF. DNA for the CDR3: TGTGCCAGCTCACCACCCCAGGGCAATCAGCCCCAGCATTTT.

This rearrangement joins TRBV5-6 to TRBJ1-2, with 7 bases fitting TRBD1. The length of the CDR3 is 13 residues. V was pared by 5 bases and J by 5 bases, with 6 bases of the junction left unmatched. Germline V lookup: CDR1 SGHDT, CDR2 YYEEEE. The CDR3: CASSRDRTYGYTF. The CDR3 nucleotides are TGTGCCAGCAGTAGGGACAGAACATATGGCTACACCTTC.

CDR3 protein: CASRRTRAQETQYF. The CDR3 DNA is TGTGCCAGCAGACGGACTAGGGCCCAAGAGACCCAGTACTTC. The rearrangement joins TRBV6-7 to TRBJ2-5, with 7 bases identical to TRBD2. TRBV6-7 is noted as an ORF with a role that remains uncertain. There are 14 residues in the CDR3. V lost 6 bases to trimming and J lost 1 base; unmatched junction nucleotides: 5.

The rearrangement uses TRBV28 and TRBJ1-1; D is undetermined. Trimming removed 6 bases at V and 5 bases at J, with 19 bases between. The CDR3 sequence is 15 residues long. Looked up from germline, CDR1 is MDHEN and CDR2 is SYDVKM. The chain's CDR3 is CASSRGSLGRTEAFF. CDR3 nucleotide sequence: TGTGCCAGCAGCCGCGGGTCCTTAGGGAGGACTGAAGCTTTCTTT.

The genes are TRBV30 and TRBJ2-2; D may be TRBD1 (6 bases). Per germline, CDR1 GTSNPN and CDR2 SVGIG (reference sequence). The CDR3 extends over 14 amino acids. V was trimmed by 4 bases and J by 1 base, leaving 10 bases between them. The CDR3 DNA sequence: TGTGCCTGGAACCCGACAGGGAACACCGGGGAGCTGTTTTTT. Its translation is CAWNPTGNTGELFF.

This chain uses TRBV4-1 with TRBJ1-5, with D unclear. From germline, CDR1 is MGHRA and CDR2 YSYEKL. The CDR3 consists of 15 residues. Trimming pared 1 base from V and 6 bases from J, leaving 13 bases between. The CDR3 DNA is TGCGCCAGCAGCCAAGGTTCGGGGAGTGGTCAGCCCCAGCATTTT. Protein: CASSQGSGSGQPQHF.

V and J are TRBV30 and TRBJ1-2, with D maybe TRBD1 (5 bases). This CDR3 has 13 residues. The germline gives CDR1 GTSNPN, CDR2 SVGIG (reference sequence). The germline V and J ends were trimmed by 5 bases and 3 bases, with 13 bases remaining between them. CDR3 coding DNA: TGTGCCTGGCGACAGTTTACTCACTATGGCTACACCTTC. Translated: CAWRQFTHYGYTF.

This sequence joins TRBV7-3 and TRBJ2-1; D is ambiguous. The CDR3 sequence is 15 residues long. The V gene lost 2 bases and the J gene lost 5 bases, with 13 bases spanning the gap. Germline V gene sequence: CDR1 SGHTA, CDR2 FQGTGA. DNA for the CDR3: TGTGCCAGCAGCTTAGCGTCAGGTGGCCACAATGAGCAGTTCTTC. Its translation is CASSLASGGHNEQFF. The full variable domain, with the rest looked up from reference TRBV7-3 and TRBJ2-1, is GAGVSQTPSNKVTEKGKYVELRCDPISGHTALYWYRQSLGQGPEFLIYFQGTGAADDSGLPNDRFFAVRPEGSVSTLKIQRTERGDSAVYLCASSLASGGHNEQFFGPGTRLTVL.

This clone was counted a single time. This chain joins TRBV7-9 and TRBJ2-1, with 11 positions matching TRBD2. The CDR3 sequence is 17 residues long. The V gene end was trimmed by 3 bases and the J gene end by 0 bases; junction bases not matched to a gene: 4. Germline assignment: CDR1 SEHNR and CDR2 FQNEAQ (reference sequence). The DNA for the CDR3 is TGTGCCAGCAGCTTCGGGACTAGCGGAAGCTCCTACAATGAGCAGTTCTTC. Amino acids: CASSFGTSGSSYNEQFF.

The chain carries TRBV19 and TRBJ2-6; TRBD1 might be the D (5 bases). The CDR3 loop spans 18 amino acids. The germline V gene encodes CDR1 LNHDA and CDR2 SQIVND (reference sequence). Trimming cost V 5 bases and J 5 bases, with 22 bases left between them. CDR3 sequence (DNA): TGTGCCAGTAGTTCACCGACAGAGATCTCCCTCTGGGCCAACGTCCTGACTTTC. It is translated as CASSSPTEISLWANVLTF.

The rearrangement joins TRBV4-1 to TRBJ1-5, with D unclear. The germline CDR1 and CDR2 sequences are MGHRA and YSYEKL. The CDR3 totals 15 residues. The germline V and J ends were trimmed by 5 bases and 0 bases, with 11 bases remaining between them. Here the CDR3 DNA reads TGCGCCAGCAGCTTCTCGTTCGATAGCAATCAGCCCCAGCATTTT. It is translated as CASSFSFDSNQPQHF.

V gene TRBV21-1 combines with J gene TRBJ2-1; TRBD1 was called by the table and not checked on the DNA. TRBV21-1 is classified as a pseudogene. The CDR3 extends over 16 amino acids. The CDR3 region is CASRERAGGKYNEQFF. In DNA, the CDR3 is TGTGCCAGCAGAGAGAGGGCAGGGGGCAAGTACAATGAGCAGTTCTTC.

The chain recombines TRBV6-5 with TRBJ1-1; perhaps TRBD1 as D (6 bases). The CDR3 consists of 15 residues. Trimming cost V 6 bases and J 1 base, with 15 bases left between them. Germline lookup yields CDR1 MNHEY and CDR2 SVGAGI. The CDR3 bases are TGTGCCAGCAGGCCCTCGGGACACCAGAACACTGAAGCTTTCTTT. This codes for CASRPSGHQNTEAFF.

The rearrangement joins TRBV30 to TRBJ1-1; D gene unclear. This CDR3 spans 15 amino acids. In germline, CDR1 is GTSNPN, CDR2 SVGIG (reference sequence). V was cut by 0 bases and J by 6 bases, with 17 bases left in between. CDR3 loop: CAWSVRALGGSEAFF. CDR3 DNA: TGTGCCTGGAGTGTACGGGCACTCGGAGGCTCTGAAGCTTTCTTT.

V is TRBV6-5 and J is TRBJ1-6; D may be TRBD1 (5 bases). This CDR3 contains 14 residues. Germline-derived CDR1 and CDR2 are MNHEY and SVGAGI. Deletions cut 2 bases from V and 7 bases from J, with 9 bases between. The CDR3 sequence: CASSYGGPNSPLHF. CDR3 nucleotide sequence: TGTGCCAGCAGTTACGGGGGTCCGAATTCACCCCTCCACTTT.

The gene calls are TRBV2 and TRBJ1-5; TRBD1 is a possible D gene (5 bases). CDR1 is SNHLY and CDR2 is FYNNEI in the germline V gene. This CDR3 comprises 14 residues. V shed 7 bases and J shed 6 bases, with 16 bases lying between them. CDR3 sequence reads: CASTGAGSVQPQHF. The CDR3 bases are TGTGCCAGCACCGGGGCAGGGAGTGTTCAGCCCCAGCATTTT.

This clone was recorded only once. CDR3 DNA sequence: TGTGCCAGTACGGGACAGGGACCGGCAGATACGCAGTATTTT. Protein sequence: CASTGQGPADTQYF. This chain uses TRBV2 with TRBJ2-3, with 9 bases fitting TRBD1. Germline CDR1 reads SNHLY; CDR2 reads FYNNEI. The CDR3 sequence is 14 residues long. Germline trimming cut 9 bases from V and 4 bases from J; bases unmatched to any gene: 8.

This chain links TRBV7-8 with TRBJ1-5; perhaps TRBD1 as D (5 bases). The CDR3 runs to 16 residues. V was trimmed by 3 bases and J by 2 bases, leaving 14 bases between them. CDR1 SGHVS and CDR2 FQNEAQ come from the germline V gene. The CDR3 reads CASSFSGQGGNQPQHF. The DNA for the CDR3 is TGTGCCAGCAGCTTCTCGGGCCAAGGGGGCAATCAGCCCCAGCATTTT.